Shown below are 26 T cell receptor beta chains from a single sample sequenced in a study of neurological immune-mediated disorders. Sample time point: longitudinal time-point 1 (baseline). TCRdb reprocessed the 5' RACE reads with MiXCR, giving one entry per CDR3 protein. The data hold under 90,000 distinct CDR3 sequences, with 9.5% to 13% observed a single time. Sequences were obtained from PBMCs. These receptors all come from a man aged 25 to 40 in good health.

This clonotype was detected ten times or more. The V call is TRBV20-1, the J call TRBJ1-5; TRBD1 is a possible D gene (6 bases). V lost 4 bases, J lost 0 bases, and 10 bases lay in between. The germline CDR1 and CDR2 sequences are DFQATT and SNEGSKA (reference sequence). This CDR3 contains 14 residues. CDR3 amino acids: CSAKQGNSNQPQHF. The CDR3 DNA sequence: TGCAGTGCTAAGCAGGGGAATAGCAATCAGCCCCAGCATTTT.

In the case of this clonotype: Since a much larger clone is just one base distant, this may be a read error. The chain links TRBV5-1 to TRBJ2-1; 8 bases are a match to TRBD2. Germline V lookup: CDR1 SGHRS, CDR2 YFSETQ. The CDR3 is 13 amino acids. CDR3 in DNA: TGCGCCACCGCGGGGGGTGTCTACAATGAGCAGTTATTC. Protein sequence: CATAGGVYNEQLF.

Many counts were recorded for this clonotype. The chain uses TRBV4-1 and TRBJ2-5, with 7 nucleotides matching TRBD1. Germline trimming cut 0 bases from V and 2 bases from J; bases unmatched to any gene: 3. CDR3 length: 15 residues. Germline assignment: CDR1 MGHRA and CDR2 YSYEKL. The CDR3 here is CASSQDQGQQETQYF. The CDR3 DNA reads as TGCGCCAGCAGCCAAGATCAGGGACAGCAAGAGACCCAGTACTTC.

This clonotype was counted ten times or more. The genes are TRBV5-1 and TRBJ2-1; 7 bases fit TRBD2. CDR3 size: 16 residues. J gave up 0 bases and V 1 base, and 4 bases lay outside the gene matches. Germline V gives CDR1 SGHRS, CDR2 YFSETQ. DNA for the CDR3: TGCGCCAGCAGCTTGACTAGCGATAGCTCCTACAATGAGCAGTTCTTC. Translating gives CASSLTSDSSYNEQFF.

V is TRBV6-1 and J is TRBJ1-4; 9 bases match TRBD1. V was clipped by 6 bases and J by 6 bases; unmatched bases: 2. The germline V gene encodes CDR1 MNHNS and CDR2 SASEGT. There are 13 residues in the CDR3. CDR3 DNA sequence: TGTGCCAGCAGGGACAGGGGAGATGAAAAACTGTTTTTT. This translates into CASRDRGDEKLFF.

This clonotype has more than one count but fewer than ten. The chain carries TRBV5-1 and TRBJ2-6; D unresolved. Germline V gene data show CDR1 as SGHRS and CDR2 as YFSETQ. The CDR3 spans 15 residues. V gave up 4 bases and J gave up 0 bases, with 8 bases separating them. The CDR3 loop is CASSPQSSGANVLTF. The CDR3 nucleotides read TGCGCCAGCAGCCCCCAGAGCTCTGGGGCCAACGTCCTGACTTTC.

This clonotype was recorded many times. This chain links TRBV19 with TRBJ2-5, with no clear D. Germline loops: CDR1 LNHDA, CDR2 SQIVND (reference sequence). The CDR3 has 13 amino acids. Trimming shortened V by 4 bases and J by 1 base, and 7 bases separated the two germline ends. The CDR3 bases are TGTGCCAGTAGTACTCGCGGCCAAGAGACCCAGTACTTC. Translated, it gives CASSTRGQETQYF.

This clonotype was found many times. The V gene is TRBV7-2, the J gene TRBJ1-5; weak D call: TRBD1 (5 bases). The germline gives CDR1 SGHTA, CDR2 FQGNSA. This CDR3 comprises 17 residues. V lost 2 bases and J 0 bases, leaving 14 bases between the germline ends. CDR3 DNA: TGTGCCAGCAGCTTAACCGGGGGAGGGTATAGCAATCAGCCCCAGCATTTT. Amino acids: CASSLTGGGYSNQPQHF.

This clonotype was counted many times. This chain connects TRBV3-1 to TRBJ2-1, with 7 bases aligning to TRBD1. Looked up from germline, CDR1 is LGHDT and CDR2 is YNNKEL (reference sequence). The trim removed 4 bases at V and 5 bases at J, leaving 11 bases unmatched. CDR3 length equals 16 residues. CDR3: CASSLSERGLNNEQFF. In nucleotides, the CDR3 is TGTGCCAGCAGCCTCTCCGAGAGGGGGCTGAACAATGAGCAGTTCTTC.

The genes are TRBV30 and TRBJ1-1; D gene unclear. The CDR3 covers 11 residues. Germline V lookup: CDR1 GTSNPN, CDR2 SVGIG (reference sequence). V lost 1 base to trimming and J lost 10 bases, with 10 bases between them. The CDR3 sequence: CAWSETASAFF. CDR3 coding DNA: TGTGCCTGGAGTGAAACAGCCTCAGCTTTCTTT.

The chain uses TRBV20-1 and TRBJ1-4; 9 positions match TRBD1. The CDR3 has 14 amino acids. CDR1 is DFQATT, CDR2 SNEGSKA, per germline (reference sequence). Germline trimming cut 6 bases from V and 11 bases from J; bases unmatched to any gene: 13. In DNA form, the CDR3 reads TGCAGTGCCGCTTACAGGGGGCGCGACGGGAAACTGTTTTTT. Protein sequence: CSAAYRGRDGKLFF.

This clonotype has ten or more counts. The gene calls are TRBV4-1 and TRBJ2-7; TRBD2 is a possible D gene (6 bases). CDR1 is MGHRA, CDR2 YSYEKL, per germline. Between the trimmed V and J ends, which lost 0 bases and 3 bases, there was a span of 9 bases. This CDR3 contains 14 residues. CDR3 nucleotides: TGCGCCAGCAGCCAAGATCTGACTAGCTACGAGCAGTACTTC. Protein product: CASSQDLTSYEQYF.

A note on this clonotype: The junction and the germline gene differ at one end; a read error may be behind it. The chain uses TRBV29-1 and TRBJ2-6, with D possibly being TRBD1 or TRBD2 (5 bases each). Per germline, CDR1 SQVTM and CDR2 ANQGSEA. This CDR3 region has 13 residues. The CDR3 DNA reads TGCAGCGTTGAGGGGGATGGGGCCAACGTCATGACTTTC. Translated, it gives CSVEGDGANVMTF.

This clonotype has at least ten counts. DNA of the CDR3: TGCGCCAGCAGCTCGGGGGAGTGGCTAGCGACCAATGAGCAGTTCTTC. Translated: CASSSGEWLATNEQFF. The chain couples TRBV5-1 to TRBJ2-1, with D possibly matching TRBD2 (6 bases). Trimming stripped 3 bases from V and 6 bases from J, with 19 bases between. This CDR3 is 16 amino acids long. In germline, CDR1 is SGHRS, CDR2 YFSETQ.

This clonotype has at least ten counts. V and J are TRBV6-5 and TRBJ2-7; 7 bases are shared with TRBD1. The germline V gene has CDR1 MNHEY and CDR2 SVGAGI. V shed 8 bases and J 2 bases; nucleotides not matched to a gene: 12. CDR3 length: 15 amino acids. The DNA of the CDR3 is TGTGCCAGCCGCCCTCTCGACAGGGATGCCTACGAGCAGTACTTC. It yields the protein CASRPLDRDAYEQYF.

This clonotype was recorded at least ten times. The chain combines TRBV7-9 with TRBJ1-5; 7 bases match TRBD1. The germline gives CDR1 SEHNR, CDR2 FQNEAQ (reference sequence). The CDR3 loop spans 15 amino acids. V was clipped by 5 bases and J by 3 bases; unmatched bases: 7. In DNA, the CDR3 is TGTGCCAGCAGCGGTACCGGGACAGCCAATCAGCCCCAGCATTTT. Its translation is CASSGTGTANQPQHF.

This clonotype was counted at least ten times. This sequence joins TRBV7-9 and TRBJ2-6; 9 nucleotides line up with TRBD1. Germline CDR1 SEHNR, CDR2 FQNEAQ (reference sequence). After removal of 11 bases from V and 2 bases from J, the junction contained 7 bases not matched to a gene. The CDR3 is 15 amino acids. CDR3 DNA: TGTGCCTTCGGACAGGGGAACCCTGGGGCCAACGTCCTGACTTTC. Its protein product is CAFGQGNPGANVLTF.

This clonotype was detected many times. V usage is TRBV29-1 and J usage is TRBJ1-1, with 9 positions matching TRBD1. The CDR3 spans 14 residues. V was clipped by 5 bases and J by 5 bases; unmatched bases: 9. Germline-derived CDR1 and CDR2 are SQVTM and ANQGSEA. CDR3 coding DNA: TGCAGCGTTCACCGGACAGGGGCAGGGACTGAAGCTTTCTTT. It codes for CSVHRTGAGTEAFF.

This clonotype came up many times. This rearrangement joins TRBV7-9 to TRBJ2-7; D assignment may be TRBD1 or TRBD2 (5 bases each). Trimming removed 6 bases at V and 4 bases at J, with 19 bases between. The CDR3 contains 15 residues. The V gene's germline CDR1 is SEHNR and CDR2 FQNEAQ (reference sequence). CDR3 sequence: CASSSKPGRHYEQYF. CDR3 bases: TGTGCCAGCAGTTCCAAGCCGGGACGTCATTACGAGCAGTACTTC.

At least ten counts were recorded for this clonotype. The CDR3 DNA reads TGTGCCAGCAGTCCCGACAGGGTCGGGGAGCTGTTTTTT. Protein product: CASSPDRVGELFF. The V gene is TRBV12-3 or TRBV12-4, the J gene TRBJ2-2, with TRBD1 identical over 7 bases. V was pared by 5 bases and J by 7 bases, with 4 bases of the junction left unmatched. The CDR3 totals 13 residues.

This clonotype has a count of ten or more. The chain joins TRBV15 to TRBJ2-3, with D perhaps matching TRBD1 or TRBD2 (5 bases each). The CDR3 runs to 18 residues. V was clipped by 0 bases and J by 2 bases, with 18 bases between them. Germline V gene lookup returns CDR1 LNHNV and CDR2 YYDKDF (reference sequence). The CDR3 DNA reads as TGTGCCACCAGCAGAGAATCCTCCGGGACGTCTTTCACAGATACGCAGTATTTT. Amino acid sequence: CATSRESSGTSFTDTQYF.

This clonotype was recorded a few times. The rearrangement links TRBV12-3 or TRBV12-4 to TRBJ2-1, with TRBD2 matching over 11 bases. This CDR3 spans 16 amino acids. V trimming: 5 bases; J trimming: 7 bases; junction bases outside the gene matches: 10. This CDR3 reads CASSHYSGRAANEQFF. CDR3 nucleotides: TGTGCCAGCAGTCACTATAGCGGGAGGGCCGCGAATGAGCAGTTCTTC.

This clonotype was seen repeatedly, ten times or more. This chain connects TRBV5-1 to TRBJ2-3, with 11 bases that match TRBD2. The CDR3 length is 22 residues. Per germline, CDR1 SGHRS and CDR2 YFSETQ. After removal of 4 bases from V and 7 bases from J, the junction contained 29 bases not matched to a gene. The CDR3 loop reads CASSQTVPALAGDNRWKNTQYF. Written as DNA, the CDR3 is TGCGCCAGCAGCCAAACCGTACCGGCACTAGCGGGAGACAATAGGTGGAAAAATACGCAGTATTTT.

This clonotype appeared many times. In nucleotides, the CDR3 is TGCGCCAGCAGTGAGACAGGGATGGAGACCCAGTACTTC. This gives the protein CASSETGMETQYF. V and J are TRBV10-2 and TRBJ2-5; D perhaps matches TRBD1 (6 bases). Looked up from germline, CDR1 is WSHSY and CDR2 is SAAADI. The V end lost 2 bases, the J end lost 5 bases, and 9 bases lay between the germline ends. The CDR3 loop spans 13 amino acids.

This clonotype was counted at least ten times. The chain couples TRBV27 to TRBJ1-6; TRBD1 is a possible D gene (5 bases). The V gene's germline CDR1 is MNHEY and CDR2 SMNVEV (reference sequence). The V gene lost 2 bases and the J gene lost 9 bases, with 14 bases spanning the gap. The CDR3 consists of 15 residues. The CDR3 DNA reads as TGTGCCAGCAGTTTAAAAGTGGCAGGGACTTCACCCCTCCACTTT. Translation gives CASSLKVAGTSPLHF.

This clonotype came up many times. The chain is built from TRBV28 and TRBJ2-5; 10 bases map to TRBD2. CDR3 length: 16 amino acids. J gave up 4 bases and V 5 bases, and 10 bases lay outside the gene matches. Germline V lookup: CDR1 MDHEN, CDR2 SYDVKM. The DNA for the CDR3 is TGTGCCAGCAGTGACCTAAGCGGGAGGGCCGCAGAGACCCAGTACTTC. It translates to CASSDLSGRAAETQYF.